This TCR beta chain came from a study of shared clonotypes between healthy human individuals. V dropped 9 bases and J dropped 0; count of bases not matched to a gene: 8. CDR1 SEHNR and CDR2 FQNEAQ come from the germline V gene (reference sequence). The CDR3 length is 15 residues. Sequencing used immunoSEQ multiplex PCR; TCRdb keeps in-frame clones, though not all of them. The profile shows about 1 million clones, 60% to 80% of them singletons. The sample comprised memory CD4+ T cells sorted from blood. As for subset: CD45RA-negative fraction. The TCR sequence derives from a man between 18 and 29 years old in good health. The chain employs TRBV7-9 and TRBJ2-3, with 8 positions matching TRBD2. CDR3 sequence (DNA): TGTGCCAGTCACTTAGCGGGGACGAGCACAGATACGCAGTATTTT. Its protein product is CASHLAGTSTDTQYF.